A single TCR beta chain is shown here with its context. The antigen is undetermined. The record originates from a study of a mutant IDH1 vaccine in newly diagnosed glioma. Only in-frame clones appear in the TCRdb table, and some are missing; sequencing was by immunoSEQ multiplex PCR. This table holds roughly 40,000 clones, approximately 93% found once. This CDR3 is built from 13 residues. Trimming took 5 bases from V and 5 from J; bases not matched to a gene: 4. Germline-derived CDR1 and CDR2 are SGHTS and YDEGEE. The time point here: week 5, during vaccination. Vaccine doses each comprised 300 ug of mutant IDH1 20-mer peptide, with topical imiquimod.

The J gene is TRBJ2-5, the V gene TRBV5-8, with 9 bases aligning to TRBD1. This TCR came from a man between 45 and 60 years old with glioma. The starting material was PBMCs, obtained from a glioma patient whose treatment included an IDH1 peptide vaccine. This CDR3 is CASRHRGQETQYF. In DNA, the CDR3 is TGTGCCAGCAGACACAGGGGGCAGGAGACCCAGTACTTC.